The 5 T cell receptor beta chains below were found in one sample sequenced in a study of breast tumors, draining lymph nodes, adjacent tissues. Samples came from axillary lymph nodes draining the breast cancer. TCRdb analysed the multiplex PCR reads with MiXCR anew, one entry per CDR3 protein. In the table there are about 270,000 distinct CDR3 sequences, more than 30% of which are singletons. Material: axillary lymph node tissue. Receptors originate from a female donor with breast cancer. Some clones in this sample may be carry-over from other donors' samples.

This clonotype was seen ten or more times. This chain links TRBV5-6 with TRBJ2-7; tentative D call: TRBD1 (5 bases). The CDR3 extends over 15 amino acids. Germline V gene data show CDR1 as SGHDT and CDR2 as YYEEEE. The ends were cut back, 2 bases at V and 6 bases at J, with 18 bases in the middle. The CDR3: CASSLRWGDQSEQYF. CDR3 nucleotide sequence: TGTGCCAGCAGCTTAAGATGGGGCGACCAGTCCGAGCAGTACTTC. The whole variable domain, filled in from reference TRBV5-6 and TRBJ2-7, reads DAGVTQSPTHLIKTRGQQVTLRCSPKSGHDTVSWYQQALGQGPQFIFQYYEEEERQRGNFPDRFSGHQFPNYSSELNVNALLLGDSALYLCASSLRWGDQSEQYFGPGTRLTVT.

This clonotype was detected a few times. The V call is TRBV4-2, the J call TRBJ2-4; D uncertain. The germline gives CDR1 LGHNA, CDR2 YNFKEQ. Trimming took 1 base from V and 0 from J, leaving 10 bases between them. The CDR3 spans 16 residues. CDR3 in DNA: TGTGCCAGCAGCCAAGGAGGTGGGGTAGCCAAAAACATTCAGTACTTC. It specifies CASSQGGGVAKNIQYF.

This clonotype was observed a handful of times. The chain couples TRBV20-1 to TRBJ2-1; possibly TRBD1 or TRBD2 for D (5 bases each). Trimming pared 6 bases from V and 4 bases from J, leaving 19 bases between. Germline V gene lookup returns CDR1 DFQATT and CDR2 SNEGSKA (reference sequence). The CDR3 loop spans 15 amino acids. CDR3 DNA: TGCAGTGCCCAGAAAGGGGACCCGTCTTACAATGAGCAGTTCTTC. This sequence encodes CSAQKGDPSYNEQFF.

CDR3 region: CASSVEGAMNTEAFF. As DNA, the CDR3 is TGTGCCAGCAGCGTAGAGGGGGCTATGAACACTGAAGCTTTCTTT. The chain carries TRBV9 and TRBJ1-1; 7 bases match TRBD1. V lost 0 bases to trimming and J lost 0 bases; unmatched junction nucleotides: 2. In germline, CDR1 is SGDLS, CDR2 YYNGEE. This CDR3 has 15 amino acids. The full variable domain, in which reference TRBV9 and TRBJ1-1 provide the parts outside the CDR3, is DSGVTQTPKHLITATGQRVTLRCSPRSGDLSVYWYQQSLDQGLQFLIQYYNGEERAKGNILERFSAQQFPDLHSELNLSSLELGDSALYFCASSVEGAMNTEAFFGQGTRLTVV.

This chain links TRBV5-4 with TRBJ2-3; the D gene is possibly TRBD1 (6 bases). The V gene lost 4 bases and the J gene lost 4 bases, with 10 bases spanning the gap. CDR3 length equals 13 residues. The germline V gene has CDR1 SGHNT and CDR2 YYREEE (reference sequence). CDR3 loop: CASSTGPADTQYF. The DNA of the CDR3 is TGTGCCAGCAGCACAGGGCCCGCAGATACGCAGTATTTT.